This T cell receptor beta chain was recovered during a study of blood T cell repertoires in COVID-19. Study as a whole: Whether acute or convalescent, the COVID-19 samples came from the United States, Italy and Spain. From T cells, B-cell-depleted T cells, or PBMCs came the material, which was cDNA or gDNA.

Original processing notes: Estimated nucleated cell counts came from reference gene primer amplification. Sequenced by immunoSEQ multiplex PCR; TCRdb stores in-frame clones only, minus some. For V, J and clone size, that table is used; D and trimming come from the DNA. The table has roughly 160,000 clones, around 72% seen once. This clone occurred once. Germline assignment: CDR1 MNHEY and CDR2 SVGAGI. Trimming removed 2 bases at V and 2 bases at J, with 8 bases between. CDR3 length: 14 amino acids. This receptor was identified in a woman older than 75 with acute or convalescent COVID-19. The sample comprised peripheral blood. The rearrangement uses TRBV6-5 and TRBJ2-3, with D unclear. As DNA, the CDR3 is TGTGCCAGCAGTTACCAGCGAGACACAGATACGCAGTATTTT. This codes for CASSYQRDTDTQYF.